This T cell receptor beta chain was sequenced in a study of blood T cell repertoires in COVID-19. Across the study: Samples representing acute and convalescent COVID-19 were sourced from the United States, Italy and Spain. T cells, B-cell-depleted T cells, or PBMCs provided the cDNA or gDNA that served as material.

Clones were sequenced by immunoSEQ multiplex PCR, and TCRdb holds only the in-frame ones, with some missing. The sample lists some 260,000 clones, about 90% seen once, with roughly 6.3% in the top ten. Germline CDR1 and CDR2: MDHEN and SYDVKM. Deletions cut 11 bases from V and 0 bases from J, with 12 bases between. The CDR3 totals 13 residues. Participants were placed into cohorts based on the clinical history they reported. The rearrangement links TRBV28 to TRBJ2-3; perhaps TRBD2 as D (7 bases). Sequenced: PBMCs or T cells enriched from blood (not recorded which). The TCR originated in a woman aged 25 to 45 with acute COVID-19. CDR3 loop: CASGGRSTDTQYF. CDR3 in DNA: TGTGCCTCGGGGGGCCGTAGCACAGATACGCAGTATTTT.